The sample holds a few counts of the clone carrying this T cell receptor beta chain. Germline V gene sequence: CDR1 SGHAT, CDR2 FQNNGV. There are 16 residues in the CDR3. Trimming left V 4 bases short and J 10 bases short, with 20 bases between. As the sequencing template, cDNA was produced by extracting RNA and reverse transcribing it. Repertoires were generated with immunoSEQ multiplex PCR, while TCRdb's copy carries only in-frame clones and drops some. The table includes some 110,000 clones, 35% to 40% detected once. The data are from a study of CD8+ T cells in alopecia areata. Turning to the study itself: Treatment with tofacitinib (6 to 18 months) was followed by 6 months off drug.

The chain employs TRBV11-2 and TRBJ1-6; the D gene is possibly TRBD1 (5 bases). The sequence derives from a human donor with alopecia areata. Sequencing was done on a sample of CD4+ T cells sorted from blood. CDR3 in DNA: TGTGCCAGCAGCTACACCCACGTCGGGGCGAGGTCACCCCTCCACTTT. It yields the protein CASSYTHVGARSPLHF.